A selection of T cell receptor beta chains follows, all from one sample in a study of T-cell memory formation after mild COVID-19. TCRdb called the 5' RACE reads again in MiXCR, with one record for every CDR3 protein. In the table there are around 370,000 distinct CDR3 sequences, 20% to 25% of which are singletons. Sequenced sample: PBMCs or a T cell subset sorted from them (not recorded which). The origin of the receptors is an adult woman who had mild COVID-19 (a few samples of this study predate the infection). Cell type and time point are not known. The CDR3 runs from the conserved cysteine through the conserved F or W. The D gene is left open where the match is weak. Size tells how often a clone was seen (once, few, many) or the class of an expanded clone, and some rows leave it out.

D gene	J gene	V gene	clone size	CDR3 length	CDR3 protein	CDR3 DNA
NA	TRBJ1-1	TRBV5-6	few	17	CASSASSGTYMNTEAFF	TGTGCCAGCAGCGCAAGCTCAGGTACCTACATGAACACTGAAGCTTTCTTT
NA	TRBJ1-1	TRBV4-3	NA	17	CASSQDPHRAGNTEAFF	TGCGCCAGCAGCCAAGATCCCCATCGAGCGGGGAACACTGAAGCTTTCTTT
NA	TRBJ2-1	TRBV20-1	few	16	CSARKVAENSYNEQFF	TGCAGTGCTAGAAAAGTGGCTGAAAACTCCTACAATGAGCAGTTCTTC
NA	TRBJ2-7	TRBV6-5	few	14	CASKEGRQYYEQYF	TGTGCCAGCAAAGAGGGCCGACAATACTACGAGCAGTACTTC
TRBD2	TRBJ2-5	TRBV20-1	NA	15	CSVGTSGVIPETQYF	TGCAGTGTTGGGACTAGCGGAGTCATCCCGGAGACCCAGTACTTC
NA	TRBJ2-1	TRBV2	many	11	CASSRGNEQFF	TGTGCCAGCAGCCGAGGGAATGAGCAGTTCTTC
NA	TRBJ2-7	TRBV6-5	few	15	CASSYSDSGSYEQYF	TGTGCCAGCAGTTACTCGGACAGTGGGTCCTACGAGCAGTACTTC
TRBD1	TRBJ1-4	TRBV15	NA	15	CATSLQGVEGEKLFF	TGTGCCACCAGCTTGCAGGGGGTAGAGGGTGAAAAACTGTTTTTT
NA	TRBJ2-7	TRBV6-1	few	12	CASSLGGSKQYF	TGTGCCAGCAGTCTCGGGGGTAGTAAGCAGTACTTC
NA	TRBJ2-1	TRBV7-2	NA	14	CASSLGLASNEQFF	TGTGCCAGCAGCTTGGGGCTAGCAAGCAATGAGCAGTTCTTC
NA	TRBJ2-1	TRBV11-3	few	16	CASSPTAGDLYNEQFF	TGTGCCAGCAGCCCAACGGCAGGGGACCTCTACAATGAGCAGTTCTTC
TRBD2	TRBJ2-4	TRBV24-1	few	16	CATSDPGTSGQNIQYF	TGTGCCACCAGTGATCCCGGGACTAGCGGCCAAAACATTCAGTACTTC
NA	TRBJ1-6	TRBV7-9	NA	16	CASSLALRGGDSPLHF	TGTGCCAGCAGCTTAGCGTTGAGGGGAGGAGATTCACCCCTCCACTTT
NA	TRBJ2-7	TRBV20-1	NA	14	CSATAPNLIYEQYF	TGCAGTGCTACGGCACCTAACCTTATCTACGAGCAGTACTTC
NA	TRBJ2-3	TRBV11-1	few	14	CASSSAEGTDTQYF	TGTGCCAGCAGCTCGGCGGAAGGCACAGATACGCAGTATTTT
NA	TRBJ2-1	TRBV11-2	NA	16	CASRLSAGSSYNEQFF	TGTGCCAGCAGACTCTCGGCGGGGAGCTCCTACAATGAGCAGTTCTTC
NA	TRBJ2-1	TRBV6-6	NA	15	CASSYRASAYNEQFF	TGTGCCAGCAGTTACAGGGCTAGTGCGTACAATGAGCAGTTCTTC
NA	TRBJ2-1	TRBV11-2	NA	14	CASSENSLGNEQFF	TGTGCCAGCAGCGAGAATAGCCTGGGTAATGAGCAGTTCTTC
TRBD1	TRBJ2-7	TRBV6-5	NA	15	CASSLGPDRGDEQYF	TGTGCCAGCAGTTTGGGACCAGACAGGGGCGACGAGCAGTACTTC
NA	TRBJ1-5	TRBV5-1	few	13	CASSAFPNQPQHF	TGCGCCAGCAGCGCCTTTCCCAATCAGCCCCAGCATTTT
NA	TRBJ1-1	TRBV6-5	NA	12	CASSYKGTEAFF	TGTGCCAGCAGTTACAAAGGCACTGAAGCTTTCTTT
NA	TRBJ1-2	TRBV5-6	few	15	CASSSKLGQFYGYTF	TGTGCCAGCAGCTCAAAACTCGGACAGTTCTATGGCTACACCTTC
NA	TRBJ2-7	TRBV20-1	NA	13	CSARRGEVYEQYF	TGCAGTGCTAGGCGAGGGGAGGTATACGAGCAGTACTTC
NA	TRBJ2-3	TRBV9	NA	15	CASNEGGHSTDTQYF	TGTGCCAGCAATGAGGGGGGACATAGCACAGATACGCAGTATTTT
TRBD1	TRBJ2-2	TRBV10-3	NA	16	CATLDRGDSNTGELFF	TGTGCCACCCTGGACAGGGGGGATTCGAACACCGGGGAGCTGTTTTTT
NA	TRBJ1-3	TRBV7-2	NA	16	CASSLSGSGSGNTIYF	TGTGCCAGCAGCTTATCAGGGAGCGGGTCTGGAAACACCATATATTTT
TRBD1	TRBJ1-2	TRBV12-3/TRBV12-4	few	13	CASSFGRGHGYTF	TGTGCCAGCAGTTTTGGCAGGGGGCATGGCTACACCTTC
NA	TRBJ1-1	TRBV29-1	NA	13	CSVVGRMNTEAFF	TGCAGCGTTGTGGGCAGAATGAACACTGAAGCTTTCTTT
TRBD1	TRBJ1-5	TRBV4-1	NA	16	CASSQDQGGSNQPQHF	TGCGCCAGCAGCCAAGATCAAGGGGGCAGCAATCAGCCCCAGCATTTT
NA	TRBJ2-7	TRBV4-3	few	13	CASSQGGGYEQYF	TGCGCCAGCAGCCAAGGGGGAGGCTACGAGCAGTACTTC